The 9 T cell receptor beta chains given below trace back to one sample, sequenced in a study of T cell responses to AZD1222 COVID-19 vaccine. Sequencing was performed with immunoSEQ multiplex PCR; in TCRdb, only in-frame clones are kept and a portion is missing. The sample comprises 150,000 to 200,000 clones, 85% to 95% of which are singletons, and around 1.5% rests with the top ten. Source: peripheral blood, taken on day 0 of AZD1222 vaccination. The source is an adult in good health.

This chain uses TRBV2 with TRBJ1-3; no reliable D call. This CDR3 is 13 amino acids long. V lost 6 bases to trimming and J lost 4 bases, with 10 bases between them. Germline values: CDR1 SNHLY, CDR2 FYNNEI. The CDR3 loop is CASSQGSGNTIYF. The DNA of the CDR3 is TGTGCCAGCAGCCAAGGGTCCGGAAACACCATATATTTT. Based on the CDR3 plus reference TRBV2 and TRBJ1-3, the full variable domain is EPEVTQTPSHQVTQMGQEVILRCVPISNHLYFYWYRQILGQKVEFLVSFYNNEISEKSEIFDDQFSVERPDGSNFTLKIRSTKLEDSAMYFCASSQGSGNTIYFGEGSWLTVV.

This clone appeared once. The chain has TRBV2 and TRBJ1-6; unclear D gene. The CDR3 contains 16 residues. The V and J ends lost 7 bases and 4 bases respectively, with 17 bases between them. Germline loops: CDR1 SNHLY, CDR2 FYNNEI. CDR3: CASTINRGRYNSPLHF. Written as DNA, the CDR3 is TGTGCCAGCACAATTAACCGAGGGAGATATAATTCACCCCTCCACTTT.

This clone was counted a few times. The chain uses TRBV5-1 and TRBJ2-6; D not certain. V lost 3 bases to trimming and J lost 0 bases, with 4 bases between them. Germline V gene lookup returns CDR1 SGHRS and CDR2 YFSETQ. CDR3 length: 14 amino acids. CDR3: CASSSRSGANVLTF. For the CDR3, the DNA is TGCGCCAGCAGCTCCCGCTCTGGGGCCAACGTCCTGACTTTC.

This rearrangement joins TRBV28 to TRBJ1-6; tentative D call: TRBD1 (5 bases). V was shortened by 9 bases and J by 0 bases, with 9 bases between the two germline ends. CDR3 length: 14 amino acids. Germline CDR1 is MDHEN and CDR2 is SYDVKM. CDR3 loop: CASWGSSYNSPLHF. CDR3 in DNA: TGTGCCAGTTGGGGGAGCTCCTATAATTCACCCCTCCACTTT.

J is TRBJ1-4 and V is TRBV19; TRBD1 matches at 8 bases. Per the germline V gene, CDR1 is LNHDA and CDR2 is SQIVND (reference sequence). This CDR3 region has 14 residues. V lost 3 bases, J lost 8 bases, and 5 bases stayed unmatched. CDR3 sequence (DNA): TGTGCCAGTAGTATCGGACAGGGTACCGAAAAACTGTTTTTT. Protein sequence: CASSIGQGTEKLFF.

The chain employs TRBV6-6 and TRBJ1-1, with 10 bases matching TRBD1. Trimming at V came to 4 bases and at J to 5 bases, leaving 7 bases not matched to a gene. Germline lookup yields CDR1 MNHNY and CDR2 SVGAGI (reference sequence). There are 15 residues in the CDR3. CDR3 coding DNA: TGTGCCAGCAGTTCCGGGACAGGGGTTGTGACTGAAGCTTTCTTT. Translated: CASSSGTGVVTEAFF.

This chain connects TRBV18 to TRBJ1-4; TRBD1 matches 10 bases. Germline V CDR1 and CDR2: KGHSH, LQKENI. This CDR3 has 15 residues. Trimming cost V 0 bases and J 8 bases; bases outside gene matches: 3. CDR3 bases: TGTGCCAGCTCACCACCGGACAGGGGGTTGGAAAAACTGTTTTTT. It codes for CASSPPDRGLEKLFF.

Comments on this clone: Other DNA sequences in the sample encode the same CDR3. The chain couples TRBV20-1 to TRBJ2-7, with D hard to call. V was trimmed by 3 bases and J by 0 bases, leaving 6 bases between them. CDR1 is DFQATT, CDR2 SNEGSKA, per germline (reference sequence). There are 12 residues in the CDR3. The CDR3 nucleotides read TGCAGTGCTAGTCGACACTCCTACGAGCAGTACTTC. It yields the protein CSASRHSYEQYF.

J is TRBJ1-3 and V is TRBV4-3, with no clear D. With 3 bases removed from V and 2 bases from J, the gap between germline ends came to 8 bases. The CDR3 consists of 14 residues. Germline CDR1 and CDR2: LGHNA and YSLEER. CDR3 bases: TGCGCCAGCAGCCATACGGGAGCTGGAAACACCATATATTTT. Translating it yields CASSHTGAGNTIYF.